This TCR beta chain is from a study of siplizumab effects on memory and regulatory T cells. About this clone: The antigen is not known.

Libraries were prepared by immunoSEQ multiplex PCR; TCRdb keeps only in-frame clonotypes and omits some of them. The table includes 120,000 or so clones, roughly 90% detected once. The J segment lost 4 bases and the V segment lost 4 bases, leaving 4 bases of the junction unmatched. CDR3 length equals 15 residues. Germline CDR1 SGHRS, CDR2 YFSETQ. Study-level points and caveats: Treg origin accounted for an average of roughly 64% of mappable alloreactive CD4+ clones with siplizumab and about 27% in controls. In unstimulated cells, naive T cells appeared more diverse than memory T cells and seemed major alloresponse contributors. Naive versus memory phenotype went unassigned for roughly 75-96% of proliferating CD4+ or CD8+ clones. Sequences that were alloreactive and traceable to unstimulated CD4+ memory cells were significantly reduced by siplizumab.

The sequencing sample was made of CD4+ T cells sorted from blood. The clonotype was recovered from a human donor in good health. The J gene is TRBJ2-6, the V gene TRBV5-1; 8 bases fit TRBD1. The CDR3 loop reads CASSQTGAGANVLTF. CDR3 nucleotide sequence: TGCGCCAGCAGCCAGACAGGGGCCGGGGCCAACGTCCTGACTTTC.